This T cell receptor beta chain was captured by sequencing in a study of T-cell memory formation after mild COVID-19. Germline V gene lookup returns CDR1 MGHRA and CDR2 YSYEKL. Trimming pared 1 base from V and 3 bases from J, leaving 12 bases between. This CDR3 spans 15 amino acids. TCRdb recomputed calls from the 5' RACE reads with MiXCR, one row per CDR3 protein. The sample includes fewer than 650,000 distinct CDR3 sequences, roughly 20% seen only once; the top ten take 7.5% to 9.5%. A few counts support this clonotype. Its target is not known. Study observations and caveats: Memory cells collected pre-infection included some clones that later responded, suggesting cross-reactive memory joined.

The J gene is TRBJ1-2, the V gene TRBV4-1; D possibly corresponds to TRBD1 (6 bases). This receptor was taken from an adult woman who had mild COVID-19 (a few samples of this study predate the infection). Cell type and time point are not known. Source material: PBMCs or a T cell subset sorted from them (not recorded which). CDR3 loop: CASSQAAGDYYGYTF. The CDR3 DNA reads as TGCGCCAGCAGCCAAGCTGCAGGGGACTACTATGGCTACACCTTC.